The 23 T cell receptor beta chains listed next were all sequenced from one sample in a study of blood T cell repertoires in COVID-19. TCRdb keeps only in-frame clones here, not all; method: immunoSEQ multiplex PCR. The sample lists 350,000 to 500,000 clones, more than 70% occurring once. Sequencing input: PBMCs or T cells enriched from blood (not recorded which). The receptors here all came from a woman aged 18 to 35 who had been exposed to COVID-19.

The rearrangement uses TRBV7-8 and TRBJ2-7; D gene ambiguous. The CDR3 is 14 residues long. Looked up from germline, CDR1 is SGHVS and CDR2 is FQNEAQ. The V and J ends lost 1 base and 2 bases respectively, with 9 bases between them. The CDR3 coding sequence is TGTGCCAGCAGCTTAGGATCGCAGACCTACGAGCAGTACTTC. It encodes CASSLGSQTYEQYF.

This chain uses TRBV28 with TRBJ1-1; 11 nucleotides match TRBD1. The CDR3 covers 15 residues. Per germline, CDR1 MDHEN and CDR2 SYDVKM. V was pared by 6 bases and J by 5 bases, with 8 bases of the junction left unmatched. The CDR3 nucleotides read TGTGCCAGCAGGCCCGGACAGGGGGCCGGAACTGAAGCTTTCTTT. Translation: CASRPGQGAGTEAFF.

The chain links TRBV2 to TRBJ2-2, with TRBD1 matching 9 bases. The CDR3 spans 15 residues. The V and J ends lost 5 bases and 5 bases, in that order; junction bases with no gene match: 6. Germline V gives CDR1 SNHLY, CDR2 FYNNEI. The CDR3, as DNA: TGTGCCAGCAGTTGGGACAGGGAGGAGACCGGGGAGCTGTTTTTT. As protein: CASSWDREETGELFF.

The rearrangement uses TRBV4-2 and TRBJ2-3; weak D call: TRBD2 (6 bases). Per the germline V gene, CDR1 is LGHNA and CDR2 is YNFKEQ. This CDR3 is built from 16 residues. V dropped 0 bases and J dropped 1 base, with 11 bases sitting between them. The chain's CDR3 is CASSQDPGAGTDTQYF. As DNA, the CDR3 is TGTGCCAGCAGCCAAGATCCGGGAGCGGGCACAGATACGCAGTATTTT.

The genes are TRBV24-1 and TRBJ2-7; 7 positions match TRBD1. The V gene end was trimmed by 9 bases and the J gene end by 5 bases; junction bases not matched to a gene: 9. Germline CDR1 is KGHDR and CDR2 is SFDVKD. This CDR3 has 13 amino acids. CDR3 region: CATGAGTEDEQYF. The CDR3 DNA follows: TGTGCCACCGGGGCAGGGACAGAGGACGAGCAGTACTTC.

The V and J genes are TRBV25-1 and TRBJ2-1; 10 bases fit TRBD2. Germline CDR1 MGHDK, CDR2 SYGVNS. The CDR3 sequence is 16 residues long. J lost 9 bases, V lost 4 bases, and 12 bases had no gene match. In DNA form, the CDR3 reads TGTGCCAGCAGTGCTCTACTAGCGGGAAAATACGGTGAGCAGTTCTTC. Translating gives CASSALLAGKYGEQFF. The full variable domain, with the rest looked up from reference TRBV25-1 and TRBJ2-1, is EADIYQTPRYLVIGTGKKITLECSQTMGHDKMYWYQQDPGMELHLIHYSYGVNSTEKGDLSSESTVSRIRTEHFPLTLESARPSHTSQYLCASSALLAGKYGEQFFGPGTRLTVL.

The chain has TRBV27 and TRBJ1-2, with TRBD1 matching over 9 bases. CDR3 length: 14 residues. Germline V CDR1 and CDR2: MNHEY, SMNVEV (reference sequence). Trimming cost V 5 bases and J 7 bases; bases outside gene matches: 8. CDR3 region: CASSPRTGVTGYTF. The CDR3 bases are TGTGCCAGCAGTCCCCGGACAGGGGTGACTGGCTACACCTTC.

The chain is built from TRBV5-1 and TRBJ2-1, with 10 nucleotides matching TRBD2. This CDR3 is built from 14 residues. CDR1 and CDR2 (germline): SGHRS, YFSETQ. Trimming cost V 2 bases and J 7 bases; bases outside gene matches: 3. The CDR3 sequence is CASSFISGGNEQFF. CDR3 DNA sequence: TGCGCCAGCAGCTTTATTAGCGGGGGGAATGAGCAGTTCTTC.

The chain is built from TRBV4-2 and TRBJ2-6; 9 bases agree with TRBD1. CDR3 length equals 18 residues. V trimming: 0 bases; J trimming: 1 base; junction bases outside the gene matches: 4. Germline V gives CDR1 LGHNA, CDR2 YNFKEQ. The CDR3 region is CASSQDPGTGSGANVLTF. For the CDR3, the DNA is TGTGCCAGCAGCCAAGATCCCGGGACAGGGTCTGGGGCCAACGTCCTGACTTTC.

This clone has only one observation. This rearrangement joins TRBV11-2 to TRBJ2-1; TRBD1 agrees at 9 bases. This CDR3 has 15 residues. CDR1 and CDR2 (germline): SGHAT, FQNNGV. Germline trimming cut 5 bases from V and 6 bases from J; bases unmatched to any gene: 8. The chain's CDR3 is CASSTGQGLFNEQFF. The CDR3 DNA is TGTGCCAGCAGCACCGGACAGGGGCTGTTCAATGAGCAGTTCTTC.

The chain has TRBV4-3 and TRBJ1-2; tentatively, D is TRBD1 (6 bases). The CDR3 is 17 residues long. V lost 4 bases and J 1 base, leaving 19 bases between the germline ends. The germline V gene has CDR1 LGHNA and CDR2 YSLEER. The chain's CDR3 is CASSPQGANSINYGYTF. The CDR3 region has the DNA TGCGCCAGCAGCCCACAGGGCGCTAATTCGATTAACTATGGCTACACCTTC.

The count of this clone is one. CDR3 loop: CASRDRAANYGYTF. In nucleotides, the CDR3 is TGTGCCAGTAGGGACAGGGCGGCTAACTATGGCTACACCTTC. The chain employs TRBV19 and TRBJ1-2; 8 nucleotides align to TRBD1. V dropped 6 bases and J dropped 0; count of bases not matched to a gene: 3. There are 14 residues in the CDR3. Germline values: CDR1 LNHDA, CDR2 SQIVND (reference sequence).

The chain couples TRBV10-3 to TRBJ2-7, with 9 bases matching TRBD1. Germline assignment: CDR1 ENHRY and CDR2 SYGVKD. This CDR3 is built from 15 residues. The V and J ends lost 2 bases and 2 bases, in that order; junction bases with no gene match: 4. In nucleotides, the CDR3 is TGTGCCATCAGTGAGAGTACAGGGGGCACCTACGAGCAGTACTTC. Its protein is CAISESTGGTYEQYF.

This chain connects TRBV9 to TRBJ2-7; 7 bases map to TRBD2. The CDR3 is 16 amino acids. The J segment lost 3 bases and the V segment lost 0 bases, leaving 9 bases of the junction unmatched. In germline, CDR1 is SGDLS, CDR2 YYNGEE. CDR3 region: CASSVGEGRGNYEQYF. In DNA form, the CDR3 reads TGTGCCAGCAGCGTAGGGGAGGGACGGGGGAACTACGAGCAGTACTTC.

This rearrangement joins TRBV14 to TRBJ2-5; TRBD2 might be the D (5 bases). CDR3 length: 16 residues. Germline CDR1 is SGHDN and CDR2 is FVKESK. V lost 2 bases and J 3 bases, leaving 16 bases between the germline ends. The DNA of the CDR3 is TGTGCCAGCAGCCAAACTAGTTGGGGATCGAAAGAGACCCAGTACTTC. It translates to CASSQTSWGSKETQYF.

The V and J genes are TRBV9 and TRBJ1-1; tentatively, D is TRBD1 (6 bases). The CDR3 totals 12 residues. The V and J ends lost 3 bases and 4 bases respectively, with 7 bases between them. From germline, CDR1 is SGDLS and CDR2 YYNGEE. The CDR3 nucleotides read TGTGCCAGCAGCGGAGGGGGCACTGAAGCTTTCTTT. Translating gives CASSGGGTEAFF.

This clone was seen only a few times. The J gene is TRBJ1-2, the V gene TRBV5-1; TRBD1 aligns across 7 bases. The ends lost 7 bases at V and 8 bases at J; junction bases unmatched: 14. CDR3 length: 14 amino acids. Germline CDR1 SGHRS, CDR2 YFSETQ. CDR3: CASSTGDRAYGYTF. CDR3 DNA sequence: TGCGCCAGCTCGACCGGTGACAGGGCCTACGGCTACACCTTC.

The chain is built from TRBV28 and TRBJ2-4; 12 bases fit TRBD2. CDR3 size: 16 residues. Germline loops: CDR1 MDHEN, CDR2 SYDVKM. J lost 1 base, V lost 6 bases, and 4 bases had no gene match. CDR3 region: CASRTSGSGAKNIQYF. DNA of the CDR3: TGTGCCAGCAGGACTAGCGGGAGTGGGGCCAAAAACATTCAGTACTTC.

V usage is TRBV2 and J usage is TRBJ1-2, with D unresolved. CDR1 is SNHLY and CDR2 is FYNNEI in the germline V gene. Trimming took 10 bases from V and 4 from J, leaving 10 bases between them. The CDR3 has 11 amino acids. CDR3 in amino acids: CATLLGYGYTF. CDR3 DNA: TGTGCCACCCTACTTGGCTATGGCTACACCTTC.

The chain has TRBV18 and TRBJ2-7; D may be TRBD1 (6 bases). V dropped 3 bases and J dropped 4 bases, with 13 bases sitting between them. The CDR3 has 14 residues. Looked up from germline, CDR1 is KGHSH and CDR2 is LQKENI. The CDR3 spells CASSPKQGMYEQYF. The CDR3 DNA follows: TGTGCCAGCTCACCCAAACAGGGAATGTACGAGCAGTACTTC. The whole variable domain, remainder taken from reference TRBV18 and TRBJ2-7, is NAGVMQNPRHLVRRRGQEARLRCSPMKGHSHVYWYRQLPEEGLKFMVYLQKENIIDESGMPKERFSAEFPKEGPSILRIQQVVRGDSAAYFCASSPKQGMYEQYFGPGTRLTVT.

The sample holds a few counts of this clone. The chain has TRBV18 and TRBJ1-5; TRBD1 agrees at 7 bases. J lost 2 bases, V lost 2 bases, and 9 bases had no gene match. The germline gives CDR1 KGHSH, CDR2 LQKENI. The CDR3 extends over 17 amino acids. CDR3 sequence: CASSPFEQGGGNQPQHF. As DNA, the CDR3 is TGTGCCAGCTCACCATTCGAGCAGGGGGGTGGCAATCAGCCCCAGCATTTT.

The chain joins TRBV9 to TRBJ1-2; 12 bases align to TRBD1. This CDR3 region has 14 residues. Germline CDR1 reads SGDLS; CDR2 reads YYNGEE. V was pared by 5 bases and J by 4 bases, with 3 bases of the junction left unmatched. The DNA of the CDR3 is TGTGCCAGCAGTGGGACAGGGGGCGCCTATGGCTACACCTTC. It specifies CASSGTGGAYGYTF. The full variable domain, its missing parts supplied by reference TRBV9 and TRBJ1-2, is DSGVTQTPKHLITATGQRVTLRCSPRSGDLSVYWYQQSLDQGLQFLIQYYNGEERAKGNILERFSAQQFPDLHSELNLSSLELGDSALYFCASSGTGGAYGYTFGSGTRLTVV.

The chain recombines TRBV7-9 with TRBJ2-2, with D possibly being TRBD1 (5 bases). CDR1 is SEHNR and CDR2 is FQNEAQ in the germline V gene (reference sequence). V was cut by 5 bases and J by 3 bases, with 10 bases left in between. This CDR3 is built from 14 residues. This CDR3 reads CASSQDTYTGELFF. For the CDR3, the DNA is TGTGCCAGCAGCCAGGACACCTACACCGGGGAGCTGTTTTTT.